This section outlines one T cell receptor (beta chain) sequence together with its context. Its antigen remains unidentified. The sample comes from a study of PD-1 blockade in classical Hodgkin lymphoma. Study conclusions and caveats: Complete responders matched newly diagnosed patients in baseline diversity. It was CD4+ TCR diversity, not CD8+, that rose significantly by C4D1.

The method was immunoSEQ multiplex PCR; TCRdb's version includes in-frame clones alone and lacks a portion of them. The data contain approximately 49,000 clones, 80% of them seen just once; the ten biggest clones take up approximately 18%. The CDR3 contains 18 residues. Trimming removed 6 bases from V and 0 bases from J; junction bases left unmatched: 16. Germline CDR1 reads SGDLS; CDR2 reads YYNGEE. Time point of the sample: cycle 4 day 1 (C4D1), after less than 7 weeks of nivolumab. Every patient was affected by relapse after autologous stem cell transplantation, while exposure to brentuximab vedotin was not uniform. Best outcomes ranged across complete response, partial response and progressive disease.

The V call is TRBV9, the J call TRBJ2-3; 7 bases match TRBD2. Source: peripheral blood mononuclear cells (PBMCs), taken before the fourth cycle of nivolumab. This clonotype originated in a human donor with classical Hodgkin lymphoma. The CDR3: CASTPGVRGGRSTDTQYF. The CDR3, as DNA: TGTGCCAGCACACCGGGGGTTCGGGGAGGGAGAAGCACAGATACGCAGTATTTT.